This TCR beta chain was sequenced in a study of cytomegalovirus exposure and HLA in healthy donors (dated by TCRdb to the late 2010s). Turning to the overall study: An earlier analysis of approximately 600 of the donors reported approximately 290 Gb of sequence data and 117 million unique TCR beta sequences from some 180 million T cells. An early release covering over 500 HLA-typed donors comprised about 300 gigabases of sequencing data and around 86 million unique TCR sequences. The number of donors typed differed by locus, with about 629-630 for A, B, C, DRB1 and DQB1, around 520 for DQA1, about 610 for DPA1, and over 400 for DPB1. The study was designed to test whether signatures of past pathogen exposure could be identified by cataloging public T cell receptors. A later analysis re-analyzed previously published TCR beta repertoires from 600 to 850 donors and added high-resolution HLA genotyping to study TCR occurrence patterns. Among the roughly 400 genotyped donors, around 81% belonged to the genetic ancestry cluster associated with self-reported Caucasian donors. Across roughly 420 genotyped donors of the cohort, an average of roughly 250,000 unique TCR beta nucleotide sequences per donor were sequenced, and roughly 18% of those sequences were non-productive. Roughly five DR-DQ haplotypes were handled as single units for association and clustering because linkage in the cohort was strong. In an earlier analysis of 550 to 700 of the donors, high-throughput TCR beta sequencing was used to judge whether each TCR beta V gene segment behaved as functional or pseudogenic. A later genetic analysis used genome-wide SNP genotypes for about 55% of the 666 donors, treating that subset as a discovery cohort. HLA typing covered class I and class II loci at four-digit resolution. Using immunosequencing, the study profiled T cell repertoires from 550 to 750 subjects and related those repertoires to cytomegalovirus serostatus. Donor age, sex, ethnicity and CMV serostatus were compiled alongside the repertoire data. Rather than using new phenotypic data, the later analysis identified candidate immune exposures from TCR beta sequences and from how often those sequences occurred across donors. Along with the roughly 610-subject first cohort, a separate validation cohort of 120 different subjects was used. High-throughput TCR immunosequencing, statistical association of individual TCRs with disease status, and machine learning were combined to predict cytomegalovirus infection status. Every discovery cohort repertoire had been produced on one sequencing platform. What the authors observed across the whole study: In a later genetic analysis, a missense DCLRE1C variant was associated with V-gene and J-gene trimming of TCR beta chains, and the association was replicated in an independent cohort. In a later analysis, the rate of TCR association differed among HLA loci, with DRB1 alleles having the most associated TCRs and HLA-C alleles having the fewest. The presence/absence analyses assumed that sequencing depth was roughly uniform across donors, and that assumption may not be true. In a later analysis, 16,951 TCR beta sequences were associated with specific HLA alleles at a false discovery rate of 0.05. The sequencing pipeline was judged likely to have produced a cluster of highly shared sequence variants as a technical artifact. Linkage disequilibrium might explain the correlated functional status among segregating V segments, but an unknown experimental factor could not be ruled out. In an earlier analysis of 587 of the donors, most TCR beta V segments appeared in productive rearrangements about 87% or about 30% of the time, broadly matching IMGT annotations. The study listed 170 or so TCR beta chains as associated with cytomegalovirus. A later analysis found that HLA-associated TCR beta chains were more clonally expanded and had lower generation probabilities than equally common non-associated chains. A further reported finding was that TCR beta sequences accurately predicted the HLA-A and HLA-B alleles for most subjects in the first cohort. While some public TCRs were present in many individuals, most TCR sequences turned up only very rarely across donors. Only TCR beta chains were sequenced in this cohort, and the absence of alpha or paired-chain data limited detectable features. A few of the identified cytomegalovirus-associated TCR beta chains were confirmed in vitro to be specific for cytomegalovirus antigens. Because counts were too low, more than 15 rarely observed V segments, including chromosome 9 orphons, were left out of the earlier analysis of a few hundred of the donors. According to the authors, the approach could potentially be generalized to other disease states and immunological phenotypes. A later analysis reported that several top co-occurrence clusters appeared linked to parvovirus B19, influenza, CMV and Epstein-Barr virus. In a later analysis, most CMV-associated TCR beta chains were found to appear HLA-restricted, with HLA associations seemingly driven largely by CMV exposure. For the cohort, immune exposure information was limited to CMV serostatus. Compared with the roughly 600-donor mean, donors in an Asian-associated ancestry cluster had fewer N-insertions in productive TCRs, according to a later genetic analysis. Because HLA typing was missing for some donors at each locus, association tests included only the typed subset. The classifier was reported to diagnose cytomegalovirus status with high specificity and sensitivity in both the original and validation cohorts. When HLA alleles, especially DR and DQ, strongly co-occurred, attributing TCR associations to individual alleles was difficult.

The cohort was made up of 500 to 800 healthy bone marrow donors. At the time of sampling, all cohort members were nominally healthy, though unrecorded immune exposures were likely present. The donor was CMV seropositive and was included in the group of 300 or so seropositive cohort members. Each donor provided a peripheral blood sample, and peripheral blood mononuclear cells were used for TCR beta sequencing. The Qiagen DNeasy Blood Extraction Kit was used to extract genomic DNA from the blood cell samples. The library relied on the immunoSEQ multiplex PCR assay. For the multiplex PCR, a mixture combining 60 forward primers for TCR Vbeta segments and 13 reverse primers for TCR Jbeta segments was used. Amplification of the CDR3 region of rearranged TCR beta genes was performed with a multiplex PCR assay on genomic DNA. The amplified TCR beta libraries were sequenced on the Illumina HiSeq System as 87-base-pair reads. Under the source paper's analysis protocol: Across the 600 to 700 repertoires, a later analysis counted roughly 77 million unique TCR beta chains, 9.5 million to 12 million of which were shared by at least two donors. A nearest-neighbor algorithm error-corrected the raw reads and collapsed the reads into unique sequences, merging closely related sequences to remove PCR and sequencing errors. CDR3 sequences were aligned to IMGT reference sequences to assign V, D and J gene segments. For a sequence to be retained, a match of at least six nucleotides was required to both a V gene segment and a J gene segment. A rearrangement was called productive if the CDR3 had no stop codons and remained in frame with V and J, and every other rearrangement was called non-productive. Following IMGT convention, CDR3 was defined as the stretch from the second conserved V-encoded cysteine to the conserved J-encoded phenylalanine. The earlier analysis of some 600 of the donors excluded sequences that lacked an unambiguous match to a single V gene segment. An earlier analysis of a few hundred of the donors classified V segments as functional when productive rearrangements were above 56.7% and as segregating when the standard deviation between donors was above 5%. A statistical classification framework was built to diagnose cytomegalovirus status from the catalog of TCR beta chain sequences. V and J gene assignment, in a later analysis, came from comparing TCR nucleotide sequences with IMGT/GENE-DB human TR gene sequences. A later analysis assigned CDR3 sequences and most-parsimonious VDJ recombination scenarios with the TCRdist pipeline. A later analysis defined each TCR beta chain by its CDR3 amino acid sequence plus V-gene family, and excluded reads lacking a unique V-gene family. As a way to deal with suspected cross-contamination and a sequencing artifact, a later analysis dropped under 600 nucleotide sequences that were highly shared and had low generation probability. For each public chain, a later analysis derived a clonal expansion index from normalized ranks of inferred template counts within each repertoire. A later analysis computed generation probabilities with a VDJ recombination model fitted to out-of-frame rearrangements, and checked the results against IGoR. Hypergeometric tests were used in a later analysis to score TCR-TCR, TCR-HLA and TCR-CMV co-occurrence, with a repertoire-size bias correction applied to the TCR pairs. In a later analysis, false discovery rates were estimated by permuting HLA or CMV assignments 20 times. In a later analysis, co-occurring TCRs were grouped using DBSCAN, and TCRdist sequence similarity was added for clustering within HLA-allele-positive subsets. For co-occurrence clustering, repertoires with fewer than 30,000 or more than 120,000 public chains were excluded, along with roughly 5 repertoires with anomalous nucleotide sharing. The source is immuneACCESS, and TCRdb retained only in-frame sequences with V and J called. Part of the clones is not carried over; for the studies checked, unresolved V genes explain less than half of this, and the remainder is unexplained. V and J calls and clone size are given by that table; D and trimming were obtained from the DNA. The sample has some 100,000 clones on record, less than 65% of them singletons. The ten largest clonotypes hold 5.5% of the sample.

Notes on this clone: Its antigen is not yet known. Qualities for individual bases were not recorded, and no much larger clone is one base off. The same CDR3 arises from other DNA sequences in this sample as well.

The clonotype comes from a woman in her 30s in good health and CMV-seropositive. Sequenced sample: PBMCs.

The nucleotide sequence reads TGCGCCAGCAGCCAAGACCCACTAGCTTCCTACGAGCAGTACTTC. Translated, it reads CASSQDPLASYEQYF. Here the chain combines TRBV4-1 and TRBJ2-7; the D gene is perhaps TRBD2, from 6 matching bases. From a lookup of the germline V gene, CDR1 and CDR2 are MGHRA and YSYEKL. Taken from cysteine to phenylalanine, the CDR3 has 15 residues. Just the 45-base CDR3 DNA is kept, in frame starting at base 1. V lost 0 bases and J lost 1 base; the stretch between them is 10 bases long.